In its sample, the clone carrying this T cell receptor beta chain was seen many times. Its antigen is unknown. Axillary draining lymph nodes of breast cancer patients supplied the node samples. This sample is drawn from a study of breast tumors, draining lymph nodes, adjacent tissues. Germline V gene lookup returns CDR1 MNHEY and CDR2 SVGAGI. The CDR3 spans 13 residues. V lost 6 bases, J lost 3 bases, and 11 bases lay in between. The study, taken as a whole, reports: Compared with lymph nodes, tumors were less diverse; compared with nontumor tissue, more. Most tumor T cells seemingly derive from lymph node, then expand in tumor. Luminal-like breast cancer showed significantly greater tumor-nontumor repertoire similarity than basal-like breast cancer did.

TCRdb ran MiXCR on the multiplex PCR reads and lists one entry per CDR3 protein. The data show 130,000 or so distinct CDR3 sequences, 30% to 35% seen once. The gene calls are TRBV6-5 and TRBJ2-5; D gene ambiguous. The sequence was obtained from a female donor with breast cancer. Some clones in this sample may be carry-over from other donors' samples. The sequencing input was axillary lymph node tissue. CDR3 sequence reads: CASSPPPKETQYF. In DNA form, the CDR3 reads TGTGCCAGCAGCCCCCCCCCAAAAGAGACCCAGTACTTC.